Sequencing of this TCR beta chain was carried out in a study of identical twins. Study results and caveats: High-abundance cord blood beta clonotypes had fewer insertions; memory repertoires showed none. For monozygotic twins, models underestimated out-of-frame TCR alpha sharing. Beta out-of-frame sequences showed weaker excess sharing between twins.

This clonotype was seen a handful of times. The antigen is not known. V was trimmed by 4 bases and J by 7 bases, leaving 12 bases between them. This CDR3 has 13 amino acids. The germline V gene has CDR1 KGHDR and CDR2 SFDVKD. TCRdb processed the 5' RACE reads anew with MiXCR; each CDR3 protein has one entry. The sample lists 750,000 to 950,000 distinct CDR3 sequences, 12% occurring once. The sample also formed part of further work on yellow fever vaccine responses in identical twins.

The chain couples TRBV24-1 to TRBJ1-1; no firm D call. The sequence came from a woman between 18 and 29 years old in good health. The sample taken for sequencing was PBMCs. CDR3 DNA sequence: TGTGCCACCAGTGACCCGCCCGATAATGAAGCTTTCTTT. Translating it yields CATSDPPDNEAFF.